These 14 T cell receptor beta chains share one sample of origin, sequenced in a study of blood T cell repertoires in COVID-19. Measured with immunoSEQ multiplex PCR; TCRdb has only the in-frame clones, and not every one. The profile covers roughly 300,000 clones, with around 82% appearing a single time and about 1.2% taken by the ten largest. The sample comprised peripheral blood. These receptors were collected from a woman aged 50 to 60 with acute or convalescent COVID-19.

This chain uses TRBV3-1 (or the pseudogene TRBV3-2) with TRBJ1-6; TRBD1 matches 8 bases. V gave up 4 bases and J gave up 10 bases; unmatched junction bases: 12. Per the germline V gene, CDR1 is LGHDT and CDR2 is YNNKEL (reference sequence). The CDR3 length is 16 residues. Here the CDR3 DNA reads TGTGCCAGCAGCCTCGGGGGACCAGGGGGCGAGTCACCCCTCCACTTT. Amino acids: CASSLGGPGGESPLHF.

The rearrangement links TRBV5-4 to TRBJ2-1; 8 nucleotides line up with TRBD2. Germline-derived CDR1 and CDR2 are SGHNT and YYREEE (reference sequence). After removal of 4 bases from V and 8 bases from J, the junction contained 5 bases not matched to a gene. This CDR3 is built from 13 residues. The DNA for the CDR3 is TGTGCCAGCAGCCAGCGGGGGTTGGATGAGCAGTTCTTC. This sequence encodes CASSQRGLDEQFF.

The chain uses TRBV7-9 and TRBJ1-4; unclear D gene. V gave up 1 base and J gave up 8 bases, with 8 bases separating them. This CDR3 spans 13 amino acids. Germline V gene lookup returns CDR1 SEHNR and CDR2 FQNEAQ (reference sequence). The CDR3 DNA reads TGTGCCAGCAGCTTAGACCCAGCGGAAAAACTGTTTTTT. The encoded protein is CASSLDPAEKLFF.

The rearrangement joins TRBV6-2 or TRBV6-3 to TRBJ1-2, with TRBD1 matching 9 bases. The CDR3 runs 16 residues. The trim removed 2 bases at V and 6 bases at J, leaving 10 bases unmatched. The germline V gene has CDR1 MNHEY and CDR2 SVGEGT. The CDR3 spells CASSYRTGAGRDGYTF. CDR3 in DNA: TGTGCCAGCAGTTACCGGACAGGGGCCGGCCGTGATGGCTACACCTTC.

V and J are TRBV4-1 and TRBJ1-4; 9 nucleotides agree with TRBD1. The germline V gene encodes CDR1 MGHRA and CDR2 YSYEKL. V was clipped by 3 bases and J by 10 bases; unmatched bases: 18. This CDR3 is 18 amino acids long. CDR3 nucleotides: TGCGCCAGCAGCCAGCTATTCGAAGCGGGACAGGGAGTAGGAAAACTGTTTTTT. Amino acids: CASSQLFEAGQGVGKLFF.

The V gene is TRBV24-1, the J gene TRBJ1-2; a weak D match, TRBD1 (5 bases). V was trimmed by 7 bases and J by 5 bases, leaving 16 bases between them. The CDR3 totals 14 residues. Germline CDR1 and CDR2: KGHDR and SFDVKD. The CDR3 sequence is CATSPGGARYGYTF. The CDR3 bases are TGTGCCACCAGCCCAGGCGGGGCTCGATATGGCTACACCTTC.

CDR3: CASSLGQGPTDTQYF. The DNA of the CDR3 is TGTGCCAGCAGCCTGGGACAGGGGCCCACAGATACGCAGTATTTT. The V call is TRBV7-3, the J call TRBJ2-3; TRBD1 matches at 10 bases. Germline-derived CDR1 and CDR2 are SGHTA and FQGTGA. Unmatched junction bases numbered 4, after V lost 5 bases and J lost 2 bases. The length of the CDR3 is 15 residues.

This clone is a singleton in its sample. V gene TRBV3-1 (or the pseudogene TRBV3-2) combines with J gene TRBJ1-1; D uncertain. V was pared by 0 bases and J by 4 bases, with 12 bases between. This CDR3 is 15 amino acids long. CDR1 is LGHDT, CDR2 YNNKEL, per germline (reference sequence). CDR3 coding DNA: TGTGCCAGCAGCCAAGATCCCGGTGGCGGCACTGAAGCTTTCTTT. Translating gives CASSQDPGGGTEAFF.

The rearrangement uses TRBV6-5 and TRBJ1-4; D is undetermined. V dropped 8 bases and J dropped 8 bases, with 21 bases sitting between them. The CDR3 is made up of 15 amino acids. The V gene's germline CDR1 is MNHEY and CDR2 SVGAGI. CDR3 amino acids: CASYSFSVHGEKLFF. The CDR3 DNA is TGTGCCAGCTATTCTTTTAGCGTCCACGGGGAAAAACTGTTTTTT.

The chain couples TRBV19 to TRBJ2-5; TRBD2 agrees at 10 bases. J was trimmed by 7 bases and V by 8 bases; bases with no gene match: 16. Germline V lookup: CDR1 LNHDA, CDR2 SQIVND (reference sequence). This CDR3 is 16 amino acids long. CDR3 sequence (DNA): TGTGCCAGTTCCAGGACTAGCGGAAACTCGGGTGGGACCCAGTACTTC. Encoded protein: CASSRTSGNSGGTQYF. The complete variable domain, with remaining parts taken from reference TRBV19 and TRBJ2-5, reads DGGITQSPKYLFRKEGQNVTLSCEQNLNHDAMYWYRQDPGQGLRLIYYSQIVNDFQKGDIAEGYSVSREKKESFPLTVTSAQKNPTAFYLCASSRTSGNSGGTQYFGPGTRLLVL.

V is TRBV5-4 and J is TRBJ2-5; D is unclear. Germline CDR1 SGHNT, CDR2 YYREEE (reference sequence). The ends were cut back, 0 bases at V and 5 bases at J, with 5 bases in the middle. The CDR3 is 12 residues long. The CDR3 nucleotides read TGTGCCAGCAGCTTGGCCGGGGAGACCCAGTACTTC. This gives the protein CASSLAGETQYF.

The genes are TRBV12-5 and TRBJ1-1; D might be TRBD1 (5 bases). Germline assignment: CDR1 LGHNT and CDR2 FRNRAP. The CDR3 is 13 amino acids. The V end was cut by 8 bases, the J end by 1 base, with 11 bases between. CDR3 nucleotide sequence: TGTGCTAGTCAAAGACAGTCGAACACTGAAGCTTTCTTT. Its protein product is CASQRQSNTEAFF.

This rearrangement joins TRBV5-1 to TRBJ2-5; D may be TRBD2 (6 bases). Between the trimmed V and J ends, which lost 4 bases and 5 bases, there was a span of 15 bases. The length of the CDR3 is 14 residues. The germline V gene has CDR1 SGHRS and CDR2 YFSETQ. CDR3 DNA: TGCGCCAGCAGCCTTTTACTCCGGGGGGAGACCCAGTACTTC. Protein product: CASSLLLRGETQYF.

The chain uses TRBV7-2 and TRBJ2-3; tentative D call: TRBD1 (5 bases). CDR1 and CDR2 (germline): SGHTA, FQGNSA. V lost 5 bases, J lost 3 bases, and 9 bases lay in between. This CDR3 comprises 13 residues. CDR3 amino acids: CASSTRQTDTQYF. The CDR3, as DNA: TGTGCCAGCAGCACCCGACAGACAGATACGCAGTATTTT.